The 2 T cell receptor beta chains reported below all come from one sample, sequenced in a study of human T cells and chemical hapten exposure. TCRdb re-called the RACE reads with MiXCR, one entry per CDR3 protein. Here the sample spans about 140,000 distinct CDR3 sequences, about 12% being singletons. Documented time point: patch test 2, 6 weeks after DPC sensitization. Indicated treatment: therapeutic diphenylcyclopropenone sensitization with weekly scalp DPC. The source was whole blood, collected in connection with sensitization to the hapten diphenylcyclopropenone (DPC). The receptors come from a woman in her forties or fifties with alopecia areata. Some clones in this sample may be carry-over from other donors' samples.

The chain couples TRBV12-3 or TRBV12-4 to TRBJ1-3; no clear D. This CDR3 has 16 residues. Trimming removed 8 bases from V and 0 bases from J, with 17 bases in between. The CDR3 region has the DNA TGTGCCAGCGAGTTTCCCCGAAGGAGCTCTGGAAACACCATATATTTT. Its protein is CASEFPRRSSGNTIYF.

In this sample, this clonotype turned up a few times. The chain couples TRBV19 to TRBJ1-2; the D is unclear. CDR3 size: 17 residues. The germline gives CDR1 LNHDA, CDR2 SQIVND (reference sequence). Trimming cost V 0 bases and J 8 bases, with 22 bases left between them. For the CDR3, the DNA is TGTGCCAGTAGTATAGATATCTCCGGGAAAACCCTTGCCGGCTACACCTTC. Protein sequence: CASSIDISGKTLAGYTF.